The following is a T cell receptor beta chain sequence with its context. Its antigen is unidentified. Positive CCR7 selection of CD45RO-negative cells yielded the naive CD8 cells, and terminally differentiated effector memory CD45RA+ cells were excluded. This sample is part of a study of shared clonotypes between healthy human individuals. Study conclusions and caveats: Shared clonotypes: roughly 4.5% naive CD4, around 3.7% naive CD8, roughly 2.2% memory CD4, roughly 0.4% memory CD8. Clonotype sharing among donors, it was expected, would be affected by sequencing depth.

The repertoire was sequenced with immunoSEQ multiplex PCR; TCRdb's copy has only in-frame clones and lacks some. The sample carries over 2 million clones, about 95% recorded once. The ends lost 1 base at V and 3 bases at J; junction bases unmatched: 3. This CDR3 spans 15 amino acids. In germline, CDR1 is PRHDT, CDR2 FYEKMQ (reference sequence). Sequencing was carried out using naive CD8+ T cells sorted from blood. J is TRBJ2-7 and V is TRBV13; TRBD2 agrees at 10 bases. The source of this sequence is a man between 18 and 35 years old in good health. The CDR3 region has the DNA TGTGCCAGCAGCTTAGTCTCTAGCGGGAGCTACGAGCAGTACTTC. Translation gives CASSLVSSGSYEQYF.